Listed below are T cell receptor beta chains from one sample, sequenced in a study of blood T cell repertoires in COVID-19. Profiling relied on immunoSEQ multiplex PCR, and the TCRdb table lists in-frame clones only, not all of them. Here the sample spans tens of thousands of clones, roughly 86% being singletons. The sample taken for sequencing was peripheral blood. The source is a man aged 55 to 69 with active COVID-19. The CDR3 runs from the conserved cysteine through the conserved F or W. Fields, in order: V gene, clone size, CDR3 protein. Clone size is shown for a subset of rows, as once, few, many or a class of expanded clone.

>TRBV5-1|-
CASNWGDRRDSNYGYTF
>TRBV20-1|-
CSAFPGDEQFF
>TRBV7-9|-
CASNGMDGYTF
>TRBV7-3|-
CASSSMAGSYEQYF
>TRBV4-1|-
CASSQAWVEDEQYF
>TRBV25-1|few
CASGRQGSPLHF
>TRBV5-4|-
CASSLRATSGRETQYF
>TRBV9|-
CASSATGLAGVGTDTQYF
>TRBV9|-
CASSPKGAGGTNEQFF
>TRBV19|-
CASSIPTGRGGYTF
>TRBV7-2|-
CASSQTGGRANTGELFF
>TRBV5-1|-
CASSSGTSGRALGETQYF
>TRBV9|-
CASSVVTSSKNSYEQYF
>TRBV11-2|-
CASSYRHEQYF
>TRBV6-6|once
CASSTPAQGVRNTIYF
>TRBV10-1|-
CASKDSQETQYF
>TRBV19|-
CASSPDRANTEAFF
>TRBV7-8|-
CASSFLTGNQPQHF
>TRBV24-1|-
CATSDCLLEAGEQFF
>TRBV27|-
CASSLSGGLQETQYF
>TRBV18|-
CASSPPTVEETQYF
>TRBV28|-
CASRPDRGLANEKLFF
>TRBV11-3|once
CASSGQGHEQYF
>TRBV5-6|-
CASITTHTGTYGYTF
>TRBV7-6|-
CASSSGLALSTEQFF
>TRBV2|-
CAGQRNWGRRETQYF
>TRBV13|-
CASSLGLAGPYEQYF
>TRBV3-1/TRBV3-2|-
CASSQVLQQGAYTF
>TRBV19|-
CASSNERLVNEQFF
>TRBV14|-
CASSQGIIWGEWFNEQFF
>TRBV5-1|-
CASRGGTSYNEQFF
>TRBV29-1|-
CSVLDRGETQYF
>TRBV7-2|few
CASSPGTGHEKLFF
>TRBV5-1|-
CASTGTGTFRELFF
>TRBV5-1|-
CASSLTGVWGDTQYF
>TRBV3-1/TRBV3-2|few
CASSQDDREAYGYTF
>TRBV6-2/TRBV6-3|-
CASSYFPGQAAYNEQFF
>TRBV5-6|-
CASRFGGVHEQYF